This entry describes one T cell receptor beta chain. Its specificity is not known. This entry comes from a study of persistence of HIV-infected CD4 T cells. Overall study results and limits: Antigen-responding cells were enriched for degenerate expanded CDR3beta sequences. CMV- and Gag-responding cells had lower TCRbeta richness than CD3/CD28-responding cells.

The V and J ends lost 1 base and 3 bases, in that order; junction bases with no gene match: 9. The CDR3 loop spans 18 amino acids. The germline gives CDR1 LGHNA, CDR2 YNFKEQ. The stimulus was lysate of CMV-infected fibroblasts, about 10 ug/mL. CD40L/CD69 double-negative CD45RO-high memory CD4+ T cells were collected. The immunoSEQ assay was version 4, run in survey mode. Template was genomic DNA at 8 to 10 ng/uL, with up to 1 ug used per sample. Only in-frame clones appear in the TCRdb table, and some are missing; sequencing was by immunoSEQ multiplex PCR. The data show tens of thousands of clones, around 75% seen once.

The gene calls are TRBV4-2 and TRBJ1-2; the match to TRBD1 covers 12 bases. This TCR was sampled from an adult man with HIV who was CMV-seropositive. Sequenced material: CD4+ T cells sorted from PBMCs after approximately 19-hour stimulation, taken from a patient who received antiretroviral therapy. CDR3 in amino acids: CASSQGSGTGGFYYGYTF. Written as DNA, the CDR3 is TGTGCCAGCAGCCAAGGGTCCGGGACAGGGGGCTTTTACTATGGCTACACCTTC.